The subject of this entry is one T cell receptor (beta chain). Its antigen is currently unknown. This sample was included in a study of T-cell memory formation after mild COVID-19. Study-level results: Cross-reactive memory seemingly joined, as some responding clones were found in pre-infection memory.

Per the germline V gene, CDR1 is MGHRA and CDR2 is YSYEKL. V was trimmed by 1 base and J by 7 bases, leaving 14 bases between them. The CDR3 extends over 16 amino acids. TCRdb analysed the 5' RACE reads with MiXCR anew, one entry per CDR3 protein. The sample shows some 290,000 distinct CDR3 sequences, 15% to 20% of them seen only once. The chain is built from TRBV4-1 and TRBJ1-6, with unresolved D. The sequencing input was PBMCs or a T cell subset sorted from them (not recorded which). This clonotype originated in a man between 18 and 35 years old who had mild COVID-19 (a few samples of this study predate the infection). Cell type and time point are not known. For the CDR3, the DNA is TGCGCCAGCAGCCAAGTTGTGATTCAGAGGAATTCACCCCTCCACTTT. It is translated as CASSQVVIQRNSPLHF.